The rows below give T cell receptor beta chains drawn from one sample of a study of cytomegalovirus exposure and HLA in healthy donors. Generated by immunoSEQ multiplex PCR, the TCRdb table keeps only in-frame clones and is missing some. This sample carries over 100,000 clones, 80% to 85% of them seen once, and the ten largest clones take over 20%. The sample taken for sequencing was PBMCs. The receptors stem from a man aged 25-45 years in good health and CMV-seropositive. CDR3s include the opening cysteine and the closing phenylalanine or tryptophan.

v_call cdr3_aa
TRBV9 CASERSRATEQFF
TRBV7-8 CASSWGPKETQYF
TRBV5-4 CASSPTGSDNEQFF
TRBV7-9 CASRRSDSQETQYF
TRBV20-1 CSARSEKLFF
TRBV7-8 CASSLAGGGSSYEQYF
TRBV27 CASSRGGYYGYTF
TRBV4-2 CASSQTLAGVEEQYF
TRBV5-4 CASSLDPDQPQHF
TRBV18 CASSPTDRGGQETQYF
TRBV5-6 CASSLDRGRWGYTF
TRBV5-4 CASSQTGGSGNTIYF
TRBV6-5 CASSYDGGEVKLFF
TRBV6-5 CASSPGQGRIYGYTF
TRBV27 CASSPDRGGQPQHF
TRBV6-1 CASSEVQDRGGGANVLTF
TRBV19 CASGTGGYQPQHF